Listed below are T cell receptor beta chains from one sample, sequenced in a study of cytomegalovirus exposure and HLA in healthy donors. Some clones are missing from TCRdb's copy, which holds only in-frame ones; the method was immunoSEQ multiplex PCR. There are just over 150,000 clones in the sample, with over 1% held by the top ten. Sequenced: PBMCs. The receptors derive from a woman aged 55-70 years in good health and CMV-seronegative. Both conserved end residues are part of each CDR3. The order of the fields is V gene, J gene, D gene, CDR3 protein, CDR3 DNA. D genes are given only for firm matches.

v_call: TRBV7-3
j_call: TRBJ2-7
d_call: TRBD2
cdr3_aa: CASSYQAGGLDEQYF
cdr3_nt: TGTGCCAGCAGCTACCAAGCGGGGGGTCTAGACGAGCAGTACTTC

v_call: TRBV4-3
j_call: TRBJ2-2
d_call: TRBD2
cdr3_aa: CASSPEGRGVAGELFF
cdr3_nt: TGCGCCAGCAGCCCTGAAGGGAGGGGTGTTGCCGGGGAGCTGTTTTTT

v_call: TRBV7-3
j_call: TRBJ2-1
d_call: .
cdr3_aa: CASSLGVRSNEQFF
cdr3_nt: TGTGCCAGCAGCTTAGGTGTCAGGTCCAATGAGCAGTTCTTC

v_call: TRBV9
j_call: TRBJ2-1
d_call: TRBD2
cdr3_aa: CASSSSGTSYNEQFF
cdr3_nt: TGTGCCAGCAGCTCCTCCGGGACTAGCTACAATGAGCAGTTCTTC

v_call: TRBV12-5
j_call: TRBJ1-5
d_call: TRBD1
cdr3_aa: CASGLGTGGNQPQHF
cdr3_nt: TGTGCTAGTGGTTTGGGGACAGGAGGGAATCAGCCCCAGCATTTT

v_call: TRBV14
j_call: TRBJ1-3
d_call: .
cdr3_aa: CASSPGQYGNTIYF
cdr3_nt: TGTGCCAGCAGTCCCGGTCAATATGGAAACACCATATATTTT

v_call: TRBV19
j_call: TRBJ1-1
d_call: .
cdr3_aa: CASFGVNTEAFF
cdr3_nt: TGTGCCAGTTTCGGAGTGAACACTGAAGCTTTCTTT

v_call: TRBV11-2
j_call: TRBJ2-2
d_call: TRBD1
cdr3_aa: CASSYPTGGNTGELFF
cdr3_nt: TGTGCCAGCAGCTACCCGACAGGGGGAAACACCGGGGAGCTGTTTTTT

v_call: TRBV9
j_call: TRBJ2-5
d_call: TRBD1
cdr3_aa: CASSVGVGGGETQYF
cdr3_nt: TGTGCCAGCAGCGTAGGCGTAGGGGGCGGGGAGACCCAGTACTTC

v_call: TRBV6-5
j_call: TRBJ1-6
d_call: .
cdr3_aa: CASSYSGPDSDSPLHF
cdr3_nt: TGTGCCAGCAGTTACTCTGGGCCGGACAGCGATTCACCCCTCCACTTT

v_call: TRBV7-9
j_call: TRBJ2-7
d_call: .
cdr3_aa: CASSRLGASSYEQYF
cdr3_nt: TGTGCCAGCAGCCGACTGGGGGCCAGCTCCTACGAGCAGTACTTC

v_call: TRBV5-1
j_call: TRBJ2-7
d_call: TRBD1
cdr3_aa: CASSLGTGGSYEQYF
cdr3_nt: TGCGCCAGCAGCTTGGGGACAGGTGGCTCCTACGAGCAGTACTTC

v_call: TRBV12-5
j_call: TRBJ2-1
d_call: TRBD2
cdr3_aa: CASALSGGANEQFF
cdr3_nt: TGTGCTAGTGCCTTAAGCGGGGGGGCCAATGAGCAGTTCTTC

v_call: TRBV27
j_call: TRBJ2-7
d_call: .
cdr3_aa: CASSPGQNPYEQYF
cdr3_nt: TGTGCCAGCAGTCCCGGACAGAACCCCTACGAGCAGTACTTC

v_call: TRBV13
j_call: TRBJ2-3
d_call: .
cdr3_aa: CASSLRGADTQYF
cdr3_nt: TGTGCCAGCAGCTTAAGGGGCGCAGATACGCAGTATTTT

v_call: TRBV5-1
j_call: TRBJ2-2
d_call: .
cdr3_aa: CASVPPGSTGELFF
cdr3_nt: TGCGCCAGCGTACCACCAGGGTCCACCGGGGAGCTGTTTTTT

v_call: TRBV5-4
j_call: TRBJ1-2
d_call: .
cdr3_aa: CASRPSADSTNYGYTF
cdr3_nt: TGTGCCAGCAGACCCTCTGCAGACAGCACTAACTATGGCTACACCTTC

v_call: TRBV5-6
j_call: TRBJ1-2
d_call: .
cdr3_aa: CASSGGVLKGYGYTF
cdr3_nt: TGTGCCAGCAGCGGCGGGGTCCTAAAGGGCTATGGCTACACCTTC

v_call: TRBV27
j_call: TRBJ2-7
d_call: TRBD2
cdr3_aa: CASSLRLAGAYEQYF
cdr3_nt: TGTGCCAGCAGTTTGAGACTAGCGGGAGCCTACGAGCAGTACTTC

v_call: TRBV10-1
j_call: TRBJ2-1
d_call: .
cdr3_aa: CASSESYYNEQFF
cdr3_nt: TGCGCCAGCAGTGAGTCTTACTACAATGAGCAGTTCTTC

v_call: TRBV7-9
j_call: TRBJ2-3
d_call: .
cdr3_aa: CASSLADLGTQYF
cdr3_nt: TGTGCCAGCAGCTTGGCCGACTTAGGCACGCAGTATTTT

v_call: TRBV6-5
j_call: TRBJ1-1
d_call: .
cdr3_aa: CASRLTENTEAFF
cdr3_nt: TGTGCCAGCAGACTGACAGAGAACACTGAAGCTTTCTTT